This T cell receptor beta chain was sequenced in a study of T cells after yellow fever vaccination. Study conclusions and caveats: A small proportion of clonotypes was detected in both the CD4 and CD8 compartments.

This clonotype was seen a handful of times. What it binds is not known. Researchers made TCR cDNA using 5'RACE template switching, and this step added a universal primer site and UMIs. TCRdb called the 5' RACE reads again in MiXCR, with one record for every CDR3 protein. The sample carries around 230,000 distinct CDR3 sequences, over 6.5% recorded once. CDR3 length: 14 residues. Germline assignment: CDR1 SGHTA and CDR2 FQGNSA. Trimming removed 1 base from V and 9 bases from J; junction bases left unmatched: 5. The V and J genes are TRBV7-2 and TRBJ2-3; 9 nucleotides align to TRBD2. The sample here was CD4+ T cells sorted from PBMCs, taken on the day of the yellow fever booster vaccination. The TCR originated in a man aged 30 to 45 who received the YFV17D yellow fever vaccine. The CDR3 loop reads CASSLVPSGNTQYF. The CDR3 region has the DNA TGTGCCAGCAGCTTAGTCCCTAGCGGGAACACGCAGTATTTT.